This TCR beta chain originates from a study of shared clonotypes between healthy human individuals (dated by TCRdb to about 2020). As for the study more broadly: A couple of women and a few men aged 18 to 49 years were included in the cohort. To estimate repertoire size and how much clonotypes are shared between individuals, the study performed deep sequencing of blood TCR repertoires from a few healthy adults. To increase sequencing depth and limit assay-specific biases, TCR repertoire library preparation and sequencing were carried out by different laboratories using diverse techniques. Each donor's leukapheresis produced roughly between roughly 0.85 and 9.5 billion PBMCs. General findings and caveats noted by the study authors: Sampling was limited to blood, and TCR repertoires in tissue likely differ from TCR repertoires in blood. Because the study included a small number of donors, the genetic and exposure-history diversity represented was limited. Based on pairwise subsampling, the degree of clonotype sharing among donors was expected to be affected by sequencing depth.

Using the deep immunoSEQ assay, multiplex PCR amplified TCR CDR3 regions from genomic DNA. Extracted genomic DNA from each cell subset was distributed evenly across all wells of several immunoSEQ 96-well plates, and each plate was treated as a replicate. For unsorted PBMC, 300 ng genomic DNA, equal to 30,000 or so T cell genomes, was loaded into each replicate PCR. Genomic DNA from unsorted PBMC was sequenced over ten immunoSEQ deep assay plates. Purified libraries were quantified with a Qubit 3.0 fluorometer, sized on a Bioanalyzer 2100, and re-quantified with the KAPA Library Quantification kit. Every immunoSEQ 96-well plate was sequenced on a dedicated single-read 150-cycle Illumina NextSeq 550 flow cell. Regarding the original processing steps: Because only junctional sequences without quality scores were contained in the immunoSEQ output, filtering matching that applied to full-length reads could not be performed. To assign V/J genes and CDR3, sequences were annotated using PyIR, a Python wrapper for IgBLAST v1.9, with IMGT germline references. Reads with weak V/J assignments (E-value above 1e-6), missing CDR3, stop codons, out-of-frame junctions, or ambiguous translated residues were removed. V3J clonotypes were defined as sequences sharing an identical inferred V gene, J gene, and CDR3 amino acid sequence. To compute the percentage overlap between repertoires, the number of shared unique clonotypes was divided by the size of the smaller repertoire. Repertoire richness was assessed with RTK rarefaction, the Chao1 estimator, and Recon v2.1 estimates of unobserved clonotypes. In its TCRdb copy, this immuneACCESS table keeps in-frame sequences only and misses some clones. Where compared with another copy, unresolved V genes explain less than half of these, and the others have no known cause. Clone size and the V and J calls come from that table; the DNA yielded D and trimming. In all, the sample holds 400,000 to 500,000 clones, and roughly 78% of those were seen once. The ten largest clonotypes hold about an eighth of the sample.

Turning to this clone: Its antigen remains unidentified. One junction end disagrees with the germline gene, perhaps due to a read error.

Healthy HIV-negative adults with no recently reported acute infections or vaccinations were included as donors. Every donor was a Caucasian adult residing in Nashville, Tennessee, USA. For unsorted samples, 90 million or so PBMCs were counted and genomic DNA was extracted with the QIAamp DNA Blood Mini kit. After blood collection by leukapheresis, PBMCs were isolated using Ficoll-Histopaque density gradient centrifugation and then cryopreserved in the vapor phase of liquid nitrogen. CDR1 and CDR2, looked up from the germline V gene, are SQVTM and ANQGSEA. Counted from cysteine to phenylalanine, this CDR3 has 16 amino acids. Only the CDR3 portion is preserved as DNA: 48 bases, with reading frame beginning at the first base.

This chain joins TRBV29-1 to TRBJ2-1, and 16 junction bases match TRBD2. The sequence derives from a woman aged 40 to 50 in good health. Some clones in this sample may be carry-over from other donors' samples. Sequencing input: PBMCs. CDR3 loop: CSVEGTSGGDYNEQFF. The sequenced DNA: TGCAGCGTAGAAGGGACTAGCGGGGGGGACTACAATGAGCAGTTCTTC.